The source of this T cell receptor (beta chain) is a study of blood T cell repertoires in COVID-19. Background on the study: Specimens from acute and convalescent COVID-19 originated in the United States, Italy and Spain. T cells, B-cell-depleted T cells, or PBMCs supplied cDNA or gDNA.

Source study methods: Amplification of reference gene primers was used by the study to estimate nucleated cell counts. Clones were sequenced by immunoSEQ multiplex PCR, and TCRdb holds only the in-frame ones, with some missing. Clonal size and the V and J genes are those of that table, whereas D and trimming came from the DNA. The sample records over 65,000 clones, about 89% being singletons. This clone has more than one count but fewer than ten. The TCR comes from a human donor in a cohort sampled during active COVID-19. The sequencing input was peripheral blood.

CDR3 sequence reads: CSAMTVPEQYF. The CDR3 coding sequence is TGCAGTGCGATGACAGTTCCCGAGCAGTACTTC. V gene TRBV20-1 combines with J gene TRBJ2-7; D possibly corresponds to TRBD1 (5 bases). The V and J ends lost 6 bases and 6 bases respectively, with 12 bases between them. Germline V gives CDR1 DFQATT, CDR2 SNEGSKA (reference sequence). CDR3 length: 11 residues.